Listed here are 28 T cell receptor beta chains from one sample, sequenced in a study of human T cells and chemical hapten exposure (dated by TCRdb to the early 2020s). The protocol used for the library was RACE. Sequenced on a NextSeq 500. The raw public data were reprocessed by TCRdb itself: fastp quality trimming at Q25, MiXCR clonotype calling, in-frame beta chains only. Entries are consolidated by CDR3 protein sequence, retaining the most common genes and DNA. A total of tens of thousands of distinct CDR3 sequences appear in this sample, approximately 11% of them only once. Of the sample, approximately 5.5% is held by the ten largest clones. In light of the paper, this sample's time point label describes: pre-sensitization, week 0. The treatment or condition label on this specimen signifies: therapeutic diphenylcyclopropenone sensitization with weekly scalp DPC. Sequenced material: whole blood, taken in connection with sensitization to the hapten diphenylcyclopropenone (DPC). The receptors here all came from a woman in her fifties or sixties with alopecia areata. Some clones in this sample may be carry-over from other donors' samples.

In its sample, this clonotype was seen a few times. This chain connects TRBV3-1 to TRBJ2-1; 7 bases map to TRBD2. This CDR3 has 18 residues. Germline V CDR1 and CDR2: LGHDT, YNNKEL (reference sequence). V lost 4 bases, J lost 1 base, and 13 bases stayed unmatched. The CDR3 DNA is TGTGCCAGCAGCCTTCGGGGGAGGGGTCTCGTTTCCTACAATGAGCAGTTCTTC. As protein: CASSLRGRGLVSYNEQFF.

The rearrangement links TRBV5-1 to TRBJ2-2; D is unresolved. CDR1 is SGHRS and CDR2 is YFSETQ in the germline V gene. The CDR3 is 16 amino acids. Between the trimmed V and J ends, which lost 0 bases and 0 bases, there was a span of 9 bases. The CDR3 DNA is TGCGCCAGCAGCTTGGGGCCGTCCTCGAACACCGGGGAGCTGTTTTTT. Protein: CASSLGPSSNTGELFF.

This rearrangement joins TRBV7-9 to TRBJ2-5; TRBD2 aligns across 8 bases. Germline V gives CDR1 SEHNR, CDR2 FQNEAQ (reference sequence). The V gene end was trimmed by 3 bases and the J gene end by 2 bases; junction bases not matched to a gene: 14. This CDR3 is 18 amino acids long. The CDR3 sequence is CASSFRRVNAGGQETQYF. The DNA of the CDR3 is TGTGCCAGCAGCTTTCGTAGAGTAAACGCGGGGGGTCAAGAGACCCAGTACTTC.

The rearrangement joins TRBV28 to TRBJ1-6; no definite D call. V lost 3 bases to trimming and J lost 10 bases, with 7 bases between them. The V gene's germline CDR1 is MDHEN and CDR2 SYDVKM. This CDR3 has 12 amino acids. The CDR3 region has the DNA TGTGCCAGCAGTTTCTCGCAATCACCCCTCCACTTT. This codes for CASSFSQSPLHF.

This clonotype was found once. This chain links TRBV10-3 with TRBJ2-7; D is unclear. The CDR3 covers 11 residues. The germline V gene has CDR1 ENHRY and CDR2 SYGVKD. V lost 10 bases to trimming and J lost 2 bases, with 9 bases between them. The CDR3 loop is CATTWAYEQYF. In DNA form, the CDR3 reads TGTGCCACCACCTGGGCCTACGAGCAGTACTTC.

Only a few counts were recorded for this clonotype. V gene TRBV27 combines with J gene TRBJ1-1, with 7 positions matching TRBD1. CDR3 length equals 13 residues. Germline assignment: CDR1 MNHEY and CDR2 SMNVEV (reference sequence). The V gene end was trimmed by 4 bases and the J gene end by 3 bases; junction bases not matched to a gene: 2. CDR3 region: CASSSTGDTEAFF. The DNA of the CDR3 is TGTGCCAGCAGTTCAACAGGGGACACTGAAGCTTTCTTT.

In this sample, this clonotype turned up many times. V and J are TRBV29-1 and TRBJ1-1; D is unclear. The V and J ends lost 6 bases and 6 bases respectively, with 20 bases between them. The V gene's germline CDR1 is SQVTM and CDR2 ANQGSEA. This CDR3 spans 14 amino acids. The CDR3 DNA is TGCAGCGTCGAAAAAATGGGCGGCAACCCTGAAGCTTTCTTT. Protein sequence: CSVEKMGGNPEAFF.

J is TRBJ2-4 and V is TRBV20-1; tentative D call: TRBD1 (6 bases). The length of the CDR3 is 13 residues. CDR1 and CDR2 (germline): DFQATT, SNEGSKA (reference sequence). Trimming removed 4 bases from V and 5 bases from J, with 12 bases in between. The CDR3 nucleotides are TGCAGTGCTACTGACAGGACTCAAAACATTCAGTACTTC. It translates to CSATDRTQNIQYF.

Many counts were recorded for this clonotype. The chain is built from TRBV20-1 and TRBJ2-3; TRBD2 agrees at 13 bases. V was clipped by 0 bases and J by 3 bases; unmatched bases: 12. The germline V gene has CDR1 DFQATT and CDR2 SNEGSKA (reference sequence). CDR3 length: 19 amino acids. Here the CDR3 DNA reads TGCAGTGCTAGAGATGAGGGGTTACTAGCGGGAGGGGTGACAGATACGCAGTATTTT. Encoded protein: CSARDEGLLAGGVTDTQYF.

This clonotype was recorded at least ten times. The chain has TRBV20-1 and TRBJ1-1; no clear D. V was pared by 1 base and J by 7 bases, with 16 bases between. The CDR3 length is 14 residues. Germline loops: CDR1 DFQATT, CDR2 SNEGSKA (reference sequence). CDR3 region: CSARVPTGPGEAFF. CDR3 in DNA: TGCAGTGCTAGAGTCCCCACGGGCCCCGGTGAAGCTTTCTTT.

In its sample, this clonotype was seen a few times. This chain connects TRBV7-3 to TRBJ2-3; 7 nucleotides align to TRBD1. The germline CDR1 and CDR2 sequences are SGHTA and FQGTGA. The J segment lost 3 bases and the V segment lost 4 bases, leaving 7 bases of the junction unmatched. The CDR3 has 15 amino acids. The chain's CDR3 is CASSSTGFHTDTQYF. The CDR3, as DNA: TGTGCCAGCAGCTCGACAGGGTTTCATACAGATACGCAGTATTTT.

This clonotype was observed at least ten times. The gene calls are TRBV9 and TRBJ1-6; D not certain. The germline gives CDR1 SGDLS, CDR2 YYNGEE. This CDR3 has 13 amino acids. V was shortened by 0 bases and J by 10 bases, with 8 bases between the two germline ends. CDR3 sequence reads: CASSVEVLSPLHF. In DNA form, the CDR3 reads TGTGCCAGCAGCGTAGAGGTTTTATCACCCCTCCACTTT.

Turning to this clonotype: A much more abundant neighbour one base away suggests this may be a read error. This sequence joins TRBV18 and TRBJ2-7; no clear D gene. The V and J ends lost 5 bases and 2 bases respectively, with 19 bases between them. Germline V CDR1 and CDR2: KGHSH, LQKENI. The CDR3 loop spans 16 amino acids. The CDR3 coding sequence is TGTGCCAGCTCATCCCTAAAAGAGACGCCAGCCTACGAGCAGTACTTC. Amino acids: CASSSLKETPAYEQYF.

In its sample, this clonotype was seen a few times. J is TRBJ2-7 and V is TRBV9; D may be TRBD2 (5 bases). Germline lookup yields CDR1 SGDLS and CDR2 YYNGEE. This CDR3 is built from 12 residues. Deletions cut 4 bases from V and 3 bases from J, with 8 bases between. The CDR3 DNA reads as TGTGCCAGCAGCCCCGGGAACTACGAGCAGTACTTC. This sequence encodes CASSPGNYEQYF.

This clonotype was picked up many times. The chain recombines TRBV6-2 or TRBV6-3 with TRBJ1-5; no clear D gene. V lost 4 bases, J lost 0 bases, and 7 bases lay in between. The CDR3 loop spans 14 amino acids. Germline V gives CDR1 MNHEY, CDR2 SVGEGT. In DNA, the CDR3 is TGTGCCAGCAGTTCGGACCTTAGCAATCAGCCCCAGCATTTT. Encoded protein: CASSSDLSNQPQHF.

This clonotype appeared a few times. J is TRBJ2-1 and V is TRBV3-1; the D gene is possibly TRBD1 (6 bases). The CDR3 runs to 12 residues. The germline gives CDR1 LGHDT, CDR2 YNNKEL (reference sequence). With 4 bases removed from V and 10 bases from J, the gap between germline ends came to 11 bases. DNA of the CDR3: TGTGCCAGCAGCCGGGGGCAGGGAGAGCAGTTCTTC. Its translation: CASSRGQGEQFF.

Turning to this clonotype: A much larger clone differs by one base, so this may be a read error. This chain uses TRBV3-1 with TRBJ2-7; no clear D gene. V was cut by 1 base and J by 6 bases, with 4 bases left in between. Germline-derived CDR1 and CDR2 are LGHDT and YNNKEL (reference sequence). This CDR3 comprises 11 residues. CDR3 sequence reads: CASSQGAEQYF. The CDR3 region has the DNA TGTGCCAGCAGCCAAGGGGCCGAGCAGTACTTC.

This clonotype was recorded a few times. The chain joins TRBV11-2 to TRBJ1-5, with D maybe TRBD1 (5 bases). The CDR3 has 14 amino acids. Germline-derived CDR1 and CDR2 are SGHAT and FQNNGV. V was pared by 0 bases and J by 5 bases, with 8 bases between. The CDR3: CASSLDTGHQPQHF. CDR3 in DNA: TGTGCCAGCAGCTTAGACACAGGCCATCAGCCCCAGCATTTT.

The sample holds a few counts of this clonotype. V usage is TRBV5-4 and J usage is TRBJ1-4, with D tentatively TRBD1 (6 bases). The CDR3 is 15 amino acids. CDR1 and CDR2 from the germline V gene are SGHNT and YYREEE (reference sequence). V lost 4 bases and J lost 4, with 14 bases in between. The CDR3 here is CASSNNRAINEKLFF. The CDR3 DNA reads as TGTGCCAGCAGCAACAACAGGGCGATTAATGAAAAACTGTTTTTT.

V gene TRBV12-3 or TRBV12-4 combines with J gene TRBJ1-1; TRBD1 matches at 7 bases. V gave up 11 bases and J gave up 2 bases; unmatched junction bases: 14. This CDR3 has 15 residues. CDR3 residues: CAGTLRQGGNTEAFF. The CDR3 DNA sequence: TGTGCCGGCACCCTGCGACAGGGTGGCAACACTGAAGCTTTCTTT.

V is TRBV5-1 and J is TRBJ2-5; possibly TRBD1 or TRBD2 for D (5 bases each). The CDR3 totals 15 residues. Germline V gene sequence: CDR1 SGHRS, CDR2 YFSETQ. V was cut by 1 base and J by 4 bases, with 14 bases left in between. The CDR3 sequence: CASSLYTGGGETQYF. The DNA of the CDR3 is TGCGCCAGCAGCTTGTATACAGGAGGAGGAGAGACCCAGTACTTC.

This clonotype was detected ten times or more. The CDR3 sequence is CASSQDRTPGANVLTF. As DNA, the CDR3 is TGTGCCAGCAGCCAAGACCGGACACCTGGGGCCAACGTCCTGACTTTC. The genes are TRBV4-2 and TRBJ2-6; maybe TRBD1 (5 bases). The CDR3 is made up of 16 amino acids. Trimming pared 0 bases from V and 2 bases from J, leaving 8 bases between. Germline loops: CDR1 LGHNA, CDR2 YNFKEQ.

Ten or more counts support this clonotype. The chain has TRBV7-2 and TRBJ2-1; 10 nucleotides line up with TRBD2. The CDR3 length is 18 residues. The trim removed 0 bases at V and 4 bases at J, leaving 9 bases unmatched. Germline V gene lookup returns CDR1 SGHTA and CDR2 FQGNSA. CDR3 DNA sequence: TGTGCCAGCAGCTTAGCGGTGGCTAGCGGGAGAGGATACAATGAGCAGTTCTTC. It codes for CASSLAVASGRGYNEQFF.

The chain is built from TRBV4-3 and TRBJ1-1; D is undetermined. The germline V gene encodes CDR1 LGHNA and CDR2 YSLEER. The ends were cut back, 0 bases at V and 0 bases at J, with 8 bases in the middle. The CDR3 loop spans 15 amino acids. Here the CDR3 DNA reads TGCGCCAGCAGCCAAGACAGAGAGGTGAACACTGAAGCTTTCTTT. This codes for CASSQDREVNTEAFF.

This sequence joins TRBV29-1 and TRBJ2-3, with 14 bases aligning to TRBD2. Unmatched junction bases numbered 7, after V lost 6 bases and J lost 8 bases. This CDR3 region has 14 residues. Germline V gene sequence: CDR1 SQVTM, CDR2 ANQGSEA. This CDR3 reads CSVAPGLAGVTQYF. CDR3 sequence (DNA): TGCAGCGTCGCCCCGGGACTAGCGGGAGTTACGCAGTATTTT.

This chain joins TRBV7-3 and TRBJ1-1; tentatively, D is TRBD1 (6 bases). The CDR3 sequence is 15 residues long. The V end was cut by 2 bases, the J end by 5 bases, with 15 bases between. Looked up from germline, CDR1 is SGHTA and CDR2 is FQGTGA. The CDR3 spells CASSLYSGGRTEAFF. CDR3 nucleotides: TGTGCCAGCAGCTTATACTCGGGGGGCCGGACTGAAGCTTTCTTT. The entire variable domain, with the rest obtained from reference TRBV7-3 and TRBJ1-1, is as follows: GAGVSQTPSNKVTEKGKYVELRCDPISGHTALYWYRQSLGQGPEFLIYFQGTGAADDSGLPNDRFFAVRPEGSVSTLKIQRTERGDSAVYLCASSLYSGGRTEAFFGQGTRLTVV.

This clonotype was detected many times. V usage is TRBV28 and J usage is TRBJ2-5; D is unresolved. Germline V gene data show CDR1 as MDHEN and CDR2 as SYDVKM. This CDR3 has 13 residues. V lost 6 bases to trimming and J lost 4 bases, with 12 bases between them. CDR3 sequence: CASRTGAPETQYF. The CDR3 coding sequence is TGTGCCAGCAGAACTGGCGCACCAGAGACCCAGTACTTC.

This clonotype was detected many times. The chain has TRBV6-2 or TRBV6-3 and TRBJ2-2, with D perhaps assigned TRBD1 or TRBD2 (5 bases each). V was trimmed by 5 bases and J by 5 bases, leaving 15 bases between them. The CDR3 is 15 amino acids. Germline V gene lookup returns CDR1 MNHEY and CDR2 SVGEGT. For the CDR3, the DNA is TGTGCCAGCAGTACACCGGGACGGGGAACCGGGGAGCTGTTTTTT. Amino acid sequence: CASSTPGRGTGELFF.